The T cell receptor beta chain described here comes from a study of blood T cell repertoires in COVID-19. Study overall: Material from acute and convalescent COVID-19 was sourced from the United States, Italy and Spain.

Profiled with immunoSEQ multiplex PCR; TCRdb holds only in-frame clones, not every one. The sample has 220,000 or so clones; roughly four fifths are singletons. Germline V gene sequence: CDR1 SGHDN, CDR2 FVKESK. The CDR3 totals 16 residues. With 2 bases clipped from V and 5 bases from J, the junction kept 7 bases outside the gene matches. The chain couples TRBV14 to TRBJ2-5; 11 bases fit TRBD2. The specimen sequenced was peripheral blood. The sequence was obtained from a woman of 80 years or more with acute or convalescent COVID-19. CDR3 loop: CASSQIAGGPLETQYF. The DNA for the CDR3 is TGTGCCAGCAGCCAAATAGCGGGGGGGCCTCTGGAGACCCAGTACTTC. Together with reference TRBV14 and TRBJ2-5, the CDR3 gives the full variable domain: EAGVTQFPSHSVIEKGQTVTLRCDPISGHDNLYWYRRVMGKEIKFLLHFVKESKQDESGMPNNRFLAERTGGTYSTLKVQPAELEDSGVYFCASSQIAGGPLETQYFGPGTRLLVL.